This TCR beta chain derives from a study of blood T cell repertoires in COVID-19. This table comes from immunoSEQ multiplex PCR, and its TCRdb copy is limited to in-frame clones, with some not included. The sample records around 370,000 clones, around 89% being singletons. This receptor was obtained from a man younger than 30 with active or convalescent COVID-19. The sequenced sample consisted of peripheral blood.

The CDR3 is CASSTHGSANYGYTF. DNA of the CDR3: TGTGCCAGTAGTACACATGGTTCAGCTAACTATGGCTACACCTTC. The chain carries TRBV19 and TRBJ1-2; no reliable D call. The CDR3 sequence is 15 residues long. The ends were cut back, 4 bases at V and 0 bases at J, with 12 bases in the middle. Germline V CDR1 and CDR2: LNHDA, SQIVND (reference sequence).